These 20 T cell receptor beta chains originate from one sample sequenced in a study of shared clonotypes between healthy human individuals. Repertoires were generated with immunoSEQ multiplex PCR, while TCRdb's copy carries only in-frame clones and drops some. The sample consists of over 800,000 clones, 80% to 95% of them appearing once. Terminally differentiated effector memory CD45RA+ cells were excluded by CCR7 positive selection of CD45RO-negative cells. Sequenced sample: naive CD8+ T cells sorted from blood. The receptors stem from a man younger than 40 in good health.

This sequence joins TRBV27 and TRBJ2-2; the D gene is possibly TRBD2 (5 bases). V shed 6 bases and J shed 4 bases, with 9 bases lying between them. The CDR3 runs 13 residues. Germline V gene sequence: CDR1 MNHEY, CDR2 SMNVEV (reference sequence). CDR3 loop: CASRGLATGELFF. In nucleotides, the CDR3 is TGTGCCAGCAGAGGACTGGCCACCGGGGAGCTGTTTTTT.

The J gene is TRBJ1-3, the V gene TRBV6-1, with a tentative D call TRBD1 (5 bases). The CDR3 sequence is 15 residues long. Trimming stripped 8 bases from V and 4 bases from J, with 18 bases between. Germline lookup yields CDR1 MNHNS and CDR2 SASEGT. The CDR3 region has the DNA TGTGCCAGCTACGGGTCCCTCGGGACCGGAAACACCATATATTTT. This translates into CASYGSLGTGNTIYF.

This rearrangement joins TRBV7-9 to TRBJ1-2, with 11 bases fitting TRBD1. This CDR3 is 15 amino acids long. V was pared by 1 base and J by 6 bases, with 4 bases of the junction left unmatched. The germline gives CDR1 SEHNR, CDR2 FQNEAQ (reference sequence). The CDR3 is CASSLGGGQGDGYTF. CDR3 nucleotides: TGTGCCAGCAGCTTAGGAGGGGGACAGGGGGATGGCTACACCTTC.

This chain connects TRBV7-6 to TRBJ2-1; D unresolved. Trimming took off 2 bases at V and 0 bases at J, with 11 bases between the two ends. Germline assignment: CDR1 SGHVS and CDR2 FNYEAQ. This CDR3 comprises 16 residues. The DNA for the CDR3 is TGTGCCAGCAGCTTATGGGTCGGAAGCTCCTACAATGAGCAGTTCTTC. Translated, it gives CASSLWVGSSYNEQFF.

The chain has TRBV6-5 and TRBJ1-4; 8 bases map to TRBD1. V shed 0 bases, J shed 6 bases, and the junction held 0 bases outside the gene matches. CDR1 is MNHEY and CDR2 is SVGAGI in the germline V gene. The CDR3 runs to 14 residues. The CDR3 region has the DNA TGTGCCAGCAGTTACTCGGGACAGGATGAAAAACTGTTTTTT. Amino acid sequence: CASSYSGQDEKLFF.

The V gene is TRBV6-5, the J gene TRBJ1-2; perhaps TRBD1 as D (6 bases). CDR1 is MNHEY and CDR2 is SVGAGI in the germline V gene. The CDR3 has 13 amino acids. V was clipped by 5 bases and J by 4 bases, with 11 bases between them. The CDR3 sequence: CASSPLTGYGYTF. For the CDR3, the DNA is TGTGCCAGCAGTCCGTTGACAGGCTATGGCTACACCTTC.

The rearrangement joins TRBV27 to TRBJ1-2; TRBD1 might be the D (5 bases). CDR1 and CDR2 (germline): MNHEY, SMNVEV (reference sequence). CDR3 length equals 14 residues. Deletions cut 4 bases from V and 2 bases from J, with 11 bases between. The CDR3 DNA reads as TGTGCCAGCAGTTCATATCGGGGGAACTATGGCTACACCTTC. Translating gives CASSSYRGNYGYTF.

This rearrangement joins TRBV27 to TRBJ1-2; D is undetermined. Germline loops: CDR1 MNHEY, CDR2 SMNVEV (reference sequence). This CDR3 comprises 14 residues. Trimming removed 6 bases from V and 7 bases from J, with 18 bases in between. The DNA of the CDR3 is TGTGCCAGCAGCCCGGGAAGGGCCTATACTGGCTACACCTTC. It is translated as CASSPGRAYTGYTF.

The chain couples TRBV13 to TRBJ2-1; TRBD2 might be the D (5 bases). CDR1 is PRHDT and CDR2 is FYEKMQ in the germline V gene (reference sequence). Trimming stripped 0 bases from V and 12 bases from J, with 9 bases between. The CDR3 runs to 12 residues. The CDR3: CASSLGDWGQFF. The CDR3 DNA is TGTGCCAGCAGCTTAGGGGACTGGGGGCAGTTCTTC.

This clone was found once. V gene TRBV7-7 combines with J gene TRBJ2-2, with 10 bases matching TRBD2. Germline V lookup: CDR1 SSHAT, CDR2 FNYEAQ (reference sequence). The CDR3 has 18 amino acids. The V gene end was trimmed by 5 bases and the J gene end by 5 bases; junction bases not matched to a gene: 14. For the CDR3, the DNA is TGTGCCAGCAGCGAGATGGTGGTAGCGGGAGGAAGGACCGGGGAGCTGTTTTTT. Protein sequence: CASSEMVVAGGRTGELFF.

V is TRBV10-3 and J is TRBJ2-1, with 11 bases that match TRBD2. V gave up 8 bases and J gave up 4 bases; unmatched junction bases: 16. Germline CDR1 ENHRY, CDR2 SYGVKD. The CDR3 covers 18 residues. The CDR3 loop reads CAIRAGTSGSIPYNEQFF. DNA of the CDR3: TGTGCCATCCGGGCCGGCACTAGCGGGAGTATCCCTTACAATGAGCAGTTCTTC.

This chain links TRBV28 with TRBJ2-7; D possibly matches TRBD1 or TRBD2 (5 bases each). The CDR3 is made up of 14 amino acids. Deletions cut 5 bases from V and 10 bases from J, with 21 bases between. Germline CDR1 is MDHEN and CDR2 is SYDVKM. CDR3 nucleotide sequence: TGTGCCAGCAGTCAATTAGGGAGAGACAGAAGTCAGTACTTC. This gives the protein CASSQLGRDRSQYF.

The genes are TRBV6-6 and TRBJ2-7; maybe TRBD1 (6 bases). CDR1 and CDR2 (germline): MNHNY, SVGAGI (reference sequence). V was trimmed by 2 bases and J by 3 bases, leaving 11 bases between them. The length of the CDR3 is 14 residues. The CDR3 loop reads CASSYPDRNYEQYF. For the CDR3, the DNA is TGTGCCAGCAGTTACCCCGACAGGAACTACGAGCAGTACTTC.

CDR3 region: CASSLLPTAETQYF. The CDR3 DNA is TGTGCCAGCAGTTTACTTCCGACAGCGGAGACCCAGTACTTC. The rearrangement links TRBV27 to TRBJ2-5; a possible D gene is TRBD1 (5 bases). CDR1 is MNHEY, CDR2 SMNVEV, per germline (reference sequence). The CDR3 covers 14 residues. The V end lost 2 bases, the J end lost 5 bases, and 12 bases lay between the germline ends.

The chain has TRBV7-2 and TRBJ2-1, with TRBD1 identical over 8 bases. Germline V gene lookup returns CDR1 SGHTA and CDR2 FQGNSA. This CDR3 contains 15 residues. J lost 5 bases, V lost 3 bases, and 6 bases had no gene match. The CDR3 nucleotides are TGTGCCAGCAGCTTTACAGGACAGGGACACAATGAGCAGTTCTTC. It is translated as CASSFTGQGHNEQFF.

The genes are TRBV29-1 and TRBJ2-1, with TRBD2 matching over 8 bases. CDR1 SQVTM and CDR2 ANQGSEA come from the germline V gene. The V gene end was trimmed by 2 bases and the J gene end by 3 bases; junction bases not matched to a gene: 6. This CDR3 spans 15 amino acids. This CDR3 reads CSVEYRLAFYNEQFF. CDR3 nucleotide sequence: TGCAGCGTTGAATATCGACTAGCGTTCTACAATGAGCAGTTCTTC.

This sequence joins TRBV11-3 and TRBJ2-1; D ambiguous. The CDR3 runs 17 residues. The germline V and J ends were trimmed by 0 bases and 12 bases, with 24 bases remaining between them. CDR1 and CDR2 (germline): SGHNT, YENEEA. The DNA of the CDR3 is TGTGCCAGCAGCTTAGAGGTTAAATGGCGGAATTCCATTGGGCAGTTCTTC. It encodes CASSLEVKWRNSIGQFF. The whole variable domain, filled in from reference TRBV11-3 and TRBJ2-1, reads EAGVVQSPRYKIIEKKQPVAFWCNPISGHNTLYWYLQNLGQGPELLIRYENEEAVDDSQLPKDRFSAERLKGVDSTLKIQPAELGDSAVYLCASSLEVKWRNSIGQFFGPGTRLTVL.

V gene TRBV9 combines with J gene TRBJ2-1, with D perhaps assigned TRBD1 or TRBD2 (6 bases each). The CDR3 is 15 amino acids. Trimming removed 4 bases at V and 4 bases at J, with 15 bases between. Looked up from germline, CDR1 is SGDLS and CDR2 is YYNGEE. The CDR3 bases are TGTGCCAGCAGCTCAGGGGACTTCTTGTACAATGAGCAGTTCTTC. This encodes CASSSGDFLYNEQFF.

The V gene is TRBV29-1, the J gene TRBJ2-2; D is uncertain. Trimming stripped 4 bases from V and 0 bases from J, with 3 bases between. Germline V gene data show CDR1 as SQVTM and CDR2 as ANQGSEA. This CDR3 contains 12 residues. The CDR3: CSVGSNTGELFF. CDR3 nucleotides: TGCAGCGTTGGATCGAACACCGGGGAGCTGTTTTTT.

This chain links TRBV30 with TRBJ1-4; D is undetermined. CDR3 size: 14 residues. The germline V gene encodes CDR1 GTSNPN and CDR2 SVGIG (reference sequence). The V end was cut by 0 bases, the J end by 4 bases, with 9 bases between. The DNA for the CDR3 is TGTGCCTGGAGTGTAGGGCCCTATAATGAAAAACTGTTTTTT. Its translation is CAWSVGPYNEKLFF.